This TCR beta chain appears in the sequencing data of a study of blood T cell repertoires in COVID-19. About the study: Samples came from the United States, Italy and Spain, spanning acute and convalescent COVID-19. The analysed material was cDNA or gDNA that came from T cells, B-cell-depleted T cells, or PBMCs.

CDR3 length equals 15 residues. The V segment lost 2 bases and the J segment 4 bases; nucleotides outside the gene matches: 7. Germline lookup yields CDR1 MNHEY and CDR2 SVGAGI. Original methodology: Reference gene primer amplification gave nucleated cell count estimates. The repertoire was sequenced with immunoSEQ multiplex PCR; TCRdb's copy has only in-frame clones and lacks some. V, J and clone size reflect that table, while D and trimming were determined from the DNA. This sample has some 670,000 clones, with around 90% found just once. The chain links TRBV6-5 to TRBJ1-2; TRBD1 matches at 7 bases. This TCR was sampled from a woman between 18 and 29 years old with acute or convalescent COVID-19. Material for sequencing was peripheral blood. The CDR3 reads CASSYRLDRSYGYTF. CDR3 bases: TGTGCCAGCAGTTACCGCCTGGACAGGAGCTATGGCTACACCTTC.